This T cell receptor beta chain was recovered during a study of cytomegalovirus exposure and HLA in healthy donors. The overall study: The use of the same platform for the 90 to 150 validation repertoires and the 550 to 700 first-cohort repertoires was reported by a later analysis.

Data came from immunoSEQ multiplex PCR; TCRdb stores just in-frame clones and leaves some out. The sample contains fewer than 150,000 clones, roughly 86% of which appear only once. V gave up 8 bases and J gave up 0 bases, with 17 bases separating them. The germline V gene has CDR1 SNHLY and CDR2 FYNNEI. The CDR3 runs to 16 residues. Notes on this clone: What it binds is unknown.

The study, taken as a whole, reports: In a later analysis, first-cohort TCR clusters were found to tend to co-occur in the 95 to 150 validation repertoires. Cytomegalovirus status, reportedly, was diagnosed with high specificity and sensitivity by the classifier. In vitro testing confirmed a few CMV-associated chains as specific for CMV antigens.

Sequenced sample: PBMCs. The chain is built from TRBV2 and TRBJ1-3; tentatively, D is TRBD1 (5 bases). The receptor's source is a man younger than 40 in good health and CMV-seronegative. The CDR3 here is CASQPTAHNSGNTIYF. As DNA, the CDR3 is TGTGCCAGCCAACCGACAGCTCACAACTCTGGAAACACCATATATTTT.